This record covers a single T cell receptor beta chain. Its antigen remains unidentified. Tagging with unique molecular identifiers was applied to individual cDNA molecules. TCRdb itself ran the 5' RACE reads through MiXCR, one entry per CDR3 protein. The sample consists of approximately 97,000 distinct CDR3 sequences, 8% to 13% of them appearing once. The germline V gene encodes CDR1 DFQATT and CDR2 SNEGSKA (reference sequence). V lost 3 bases and J lost 2; bases outside the gene matches: 4. This CDR3 has 14 amino acids. The data were obtained in a study of early T cells in non-severe SARS-CoV-2 infection. Study in general: Chains stayed unpaired after sequencing of bulk RNA from unsorted whole blood.

Findings and limits, study-wide: Matching with VDJdb favored anti-spike CD8 responses (missing private and CD4 specificities).

The chain employs TRBV20-1 and TRBJ2-3; the match to TRBD2 covers 8 bases. This receptor was taken from an adult who was a healthcare worker with PCR-confirmed SARS-CoV-2 infection or an uninfected control (not recorded which). This specimen was whole blood, taken at baseline. The CDR3 nucleotides read TGCAGTGCTAGGATAGCGGGGCTCACAGATACGCAGTATTTT. Its translation is CSARIAGLTDTQYF.